What follows is one T cell receptor (beta chain) and its context. Its antigen is not identified. The CDR3 is made up of 15 amino acids. The germline V gene encodes CDR1 MNHEY and CDR2 SVGAGI. The ends lost 6 bases at V and 5 bases at J; junction bases unmatched: 11. PCR primers comprised 60 Vbeta and 13 Jbeta primers. The data were produced by immunoSEQ multiplex PCR, yet TCRdb's version contains in-frame clones alone and is incomplete. This table holds more than 75,000 clones, approximately 79% found once. These data belong to a study of cytomegalovirus exposure and HLA in healthy donors. Whole-study findings and limits: More than 15,000 TCR beta sequences were associated with HLA alleles at 0.05 false discovery rate in a later analysis.

Sequenced sample: PBMCs. This TCR came from a woman in her thirties or forties in good health and CMV-seronegative. The V gene is TRBV6-5, the J gene TRBJ1-2; 8 bases match TRBD1. Here the CDR3 DNA reads TGTGCCAGCAGACGTCCCGGGACAGGAAAGTATGGCTACACCTTC. Translated: CASRRPGTGKYGYTF.